These T cell receptor beta chains were read from a single sample in a study of blood T cells in healthy people across ages. One entry per CDR3 protein, called by TCRdb with MiXCR from the 5' RACE reads. The table lists about 900,000 distinct CDR3 sequences, about 48% of them singletons. Sequencing was done on a sample of blood. These receptor sequences come from a man aged 25-40 years in good health. Both conserved end residues are part of each CDR3. The D gene is left open where the match is weak. Clone size is not always given. Where it is, it says once, few, many or a class for expanded clones.

clone_size: many; v_call: TRBV5-1; d_call: -; j_call: TRBJ2-3; cdr3_nt: TGTGCCAGCAGTTTCGCAGATACGCAGTATTTT; cdr3_aa: CASSFADTQYF
clone_size: -; v_call: TRBV12-3/TRBV12-4; d_call: TRBD2; j_call: TRBJ2-3; cdr3_nt: TGTGCCAGCACACTAGCGGCATCAGATACGCAGTATTTT; cdr3_aa: CASTLAASDTQYF
clone_size: -; v_call: TRBV27; d_call: -; j_call: TRBJ1-6; cdr3_nt: TGTGCCAGCAGTTACCGGGCCTCCAATTCACCCCTCCACTTT; cdr3_aa: CASSYRASNSPLHF
clone_size: -; v_call: TRBV20-1; d_call: -; j_call: TRBJ2-7; cdr3_nt: TGCAGTGCTAGAGATGACCCTTGGGGGTCTTACGAGCAGTACTTC; cdr3_aa: CSARDDPWGSYEQYF
clone_size: -; v_call: TRBV7-8; d_call: -; j_call: TRBJ1-5; cdr3_nt: TGTGCCAGCAGAGAGAGGGGGGTAAATCAGCCCCAGCATTTT; cdr3_aa: CASRERGVNQPQHF
clone_size: -; v_call: TRBV6-5; d_call: -; j_call: TRBJ2-5; cdr3_nt: TGTGCCAGCAGTTACTCGGTCGCAGGTCTCCAAGAGACCCAGTACTTC; cdr3_aa: CASSYSVAGLQETQYF
clone_size: few; v_call: TRBV2; d_call: -; j_call: TRBJ2-2; cdr3_nt: TGTGCCAGCAGTCCCAGGGGGGCTACCGGGGAGCTGTTTTTT; cdr3_aa: CASSPRGATGELFF
clone_size: -; v_call: TRBV20-1; d_call: -; j_call: TRBJ2-1; cdr3_nt: TGCAGTGCTAGAGATGGAGGAGGGGGGGGCTACAATGAGCAGTTCTTC; cdr3_aa: CSARDGGGGGYNEQFF
clone_size: -; v_call: TRBV21-1; d_call: -; j_call: TRBJ2-1; cdr3_nt: TGTGCCAGCAGCAAAGCCGGACAGGGGATACATGAGCAGTTCTTC; cdr3_aa: CASSKAGQGIHEQFF
clone_size: few; v_call: TRBV5-1; d_call: TRBD2; j_call: TRBJ2-3; cdr3_nt: TGCGCCAGCAGCGCCGGGGGGGCCGACACAGATACGCAGTATTTT; cdr3_aa: CASSAGGADTDTQYF
clone_size: -; v_call: TRBV9; d_call: -; j_call: TRBJ2-2; cdr3_nt: TGTGCCAGCAGCGTGCGGGTCTCGGGCGGGGAGCTGTTTTTT; cdr3_aa: CASSVRVSGGELFF
clone_size: -; v_call: TRBV20-1; d_call: -; j_call: TRBJ2-7; cdr3_nt: TGCAGTGCTGAACGGACAGACTACTACGAGCAGTACTTC; cdr3_aa: CSAERTDYYEQYF
clone_size: few; v_call: TRBV20-1; d_call: -; j_call: TRBJ2-3; cdr3_nt: TGCAGTGCTCCCACAGGGACAGATACGCAGTATTTT; cdr3_aa: CSAPTGTDTQYF
clone_size: -; v_call: TRBV5-1; d_call: -; j_call: TRBJ2-5; cdr3_nt: TGCGCCAGCAGCTTGGAGTTCGTGACCCAGTACTTC; cdr3_aa: CASSLEFVTQYF
clone_size: -; v_call: TRBV30; d_call: TRBD1; j_call: TRBJ2-7; cdr3_nt: TGTGCCTGGAGTGTACAGGGGAACTACGAGCAGTACTTC; cdr3_aa: CAWSVQGNYEQYF
clone_size: -; v_call: TRBV10-3; d_call: -; j_call: TRBJ2-1; cdr3_nt: TGTGCCATCAGTGAGTCGGGGACACCCAAGGATGAGCAGTTCTTC; cdr3_aa: CAISESGTPKDEQFF
clone_size: many; v_call: TRBV10-3; d_call: TRBD2; j_call: TRBJ2-7; cdr3_nt: TGTGCCATCAGTCCCCCTGGACTAGCGGGGGACCGCTTATCCTACGAGCAGTACTTC; cdr3_aa: CAISPPGLAGDRLSYEQYF
clone_size: -; v_call: TRBV7-2; d_call: -; j_call: TRBJ2-3; cdr3_nt: TGTGCCAGCAGCTTCCTAGCGAGTAGCACAGATACGCAGTATTTT; cdr3_aa: CASSFLASSTDTQYF
clone_size: -; v_call: TRBV4-1; d_call: TRBD2; j_call: TRBJ2-7; cdr3_nt: TGCGCCAGCAGCCACACTAGCGGGAGTGCTTACGAGCAGTACTTC; cdr3_aa: CASSHTSGSAYEQYF
clone_size: -; v_call: TRBV28; d_call: -; j_call: TRBJ2-7; cdr3_nt: TGTGCCGGCAGTTTAACGAGCCAGGGTATATACGAGCAGTACTTC; cdr3_aa: CAGSLTSQGIYEQYF
clone_size: -; v_call: TRBV5-4; d_call: -; j_call: TRBJ2-7; cdr3_nt: TGTGCCAGCAGCCAGACCAGCCGTAACTCCTACGAGCAGTACTTC; cdr3_aa: CASSQTSRNSYEQYF
clone_size: -; v_call: TRBV3-1; d_call: TRBD2; j_call: TRBJ2-1; cdr3_nt: TGTGCCAGCAGCCAAGATGTGGGGGGTAGCGGGGCCAATGAGCAGTTCTTC; cdr3_aa: CASSQDVGGSGANEQFF
clone_size: -; v_call: TRBV2; d_call: -; j_call: TRBJ2-5; cdr3_nt: TGTGCCAGTGCATCGGGAAACAGAGAGACCCAGTACTTC; cdr3_aa: CASASGNRETQYF
clone_size: few; v_call: TRBV5-1; d_call: -; j_call: TRBJ2-5; cdr3_nt: TGCGCCAGCAGCTTGGCCGCAGGGGTGTACCAAGAGACCCAGTACTTC; cdr3_aa: CASSLAAGVYQETQYF
clone_size: -; v_call: TRBV20-1; d_call: -; j_call: TRBJ1-1; cdr3_nt: TGCAGTGCTAGAGAACTTCGGGGTTTTATGAACACTGAAGCTTTCTTT; cdr3_aa: CSARELRGFMNTEAFF
clone_size: -; v_call: TRBV20-1; d_call: TRBD1; j_call: TRBJ2-7; cdr3_nt: TGCAGTGCCTCCGGGACAGGGGACTACGAGCAGTACTTC; cdr3_aa: CSASGTGDYEQYF
clone_size: few; v_call: TRBV2; d_call: -; j_call: TRBJ1-6; cdr3_nt: TGTGCCAGCACTTCCTCAGGCTCCTATAATTCACCCCTCCACTTT; cdr3_aa: CASTSSGSYNSPLHF